This TCR beta chain stems from a study of shared clonotypes between healthy human individuals. Study-wide context: The donor pool was made up of two women and a few men aged 18 to 49. Study observations and caveats: All-four-donor shared clonotypes had higher generation probabilities than non-shared clonotypes did.

For this clone: Its antigen remains unidentified.

Samples underwent the assay at deep level. The data were produced by immunoSEQ multiplex PCR, yet TCRdb's version contains in-frame clones alone and is incomplete. The data contain millions of clones, around 90% of them singletons. The J segment lost 5 bases and the V segment lost 0 bases, leaving 9 bases of the junction unmatched. The CDR3 is 16 amino acids. Germline lookup yields CDR1 SGHRS and CDR2 YFSETQ. Material: naive CD4+ T cells sorted from blood. As to subset: CD45RA+ positively selected. The V gene is TRBV5-1, the J gene TRBJ2-7; 9 bases line up with TRBD2. The TCR comes from a man younger than 30 in good health. The CDR3 is CASSLEGSGSAHEQYF. The CDR3 DNA is TGCGCCAGCAGCTTGGAGGGTAGCGGGAGTGCCCACGAGCAGTACTTC.